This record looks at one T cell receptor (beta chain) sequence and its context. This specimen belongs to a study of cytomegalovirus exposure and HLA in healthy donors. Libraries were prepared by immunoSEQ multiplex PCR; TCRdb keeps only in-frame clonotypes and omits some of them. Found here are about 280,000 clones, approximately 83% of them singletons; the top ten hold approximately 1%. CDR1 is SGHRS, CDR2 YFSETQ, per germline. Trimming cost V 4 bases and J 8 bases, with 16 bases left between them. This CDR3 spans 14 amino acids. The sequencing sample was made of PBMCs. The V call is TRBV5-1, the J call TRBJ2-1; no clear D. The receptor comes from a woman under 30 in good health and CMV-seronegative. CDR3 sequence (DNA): TGCGCCAGCAGCCCCCTACAGCATCTCGATGAGCAGTTCTTC. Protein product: CASSPLQHLDEQFF.